This T cell receptor beta chain was identified during a study of identical twins. TCRdb processed the 5' RACE reads anew with MiXCR; each CDR3 protein has one entry. The data show approximately 700,000 distinct CDR3 sequences, 18% seen once. Points from the study as a whole: For cord blood, abundant beta clonotypes had fewer insertions, unlike memory repertoires, which showed none.

The CDR3 has 15 residues. Germline lookup yields CDR1 SQVTM and CDR2 ANQGSEA. Trimming shortened V by 6 bases and J by 4 bases, and 18 bases separated the two germline ends. Notes on this clonotype: Its antigen is unidentified.

This sample also appeared in a second study, on T cells expressing NK-cell markers. This second report adds: Seven of the eight sequenced donors were classified as HCMV-seropositive, and one was classified as seronegative. Over 5 donors carried dominant NKG2C+ clonotypes that made up roughly 1.0-7.5% of their CD8+ T cells.

Source material: PBMCs. V gene TRBV29-1 combines with J gene TRBJ2-2, with D tentatively TRBD1 or TRBD2 (5 bases each). The TCR sequence derives from a woman under 30 in good health. As DNA, the CDR3 is TGCAGCGTGAAATTAGGGACCCCTACCACCGGGGAGCTGTTTTTT. Translation: CSVKLGTPTTGELFF.